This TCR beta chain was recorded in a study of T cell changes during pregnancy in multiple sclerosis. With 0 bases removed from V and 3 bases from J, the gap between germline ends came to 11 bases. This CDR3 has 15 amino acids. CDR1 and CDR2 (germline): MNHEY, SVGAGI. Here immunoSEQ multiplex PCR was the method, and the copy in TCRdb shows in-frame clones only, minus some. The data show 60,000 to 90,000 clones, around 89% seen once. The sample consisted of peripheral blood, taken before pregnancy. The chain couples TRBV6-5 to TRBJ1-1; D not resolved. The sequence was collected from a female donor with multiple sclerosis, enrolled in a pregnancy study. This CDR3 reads CASSYSWSSYTEAFF. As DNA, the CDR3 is TGTGCCAGCAGTTACTCGTGGTCCAGTTACACTGAAGCTTTCTTT.